Following are 2 T cell receptor beta chains from one sample sequenced in a study of T-cell memory formation after mild COVID-19. TCRdb passed the 5' RACE reads through MiXCR, listing each CDR3 protein once. The sample lists around 300,000 distinct CDR3 sequences, 14% occurring once. The specimen sequenced was PBMCs or a T cell subset sorted from them (not recorded which). Source of these receptors: a man younger than 30 who had mild COVID-19 (a few samples of this study predate the infection). Cell type and time point are not known.

Notes on this clonotype: A clone one base away is much larger, so this may be a read error. This chain connects TRBV7-9 to TRBJ2-7, with 7 bases fitting TRBD1. V trimming: 6 bases; J trimming: 6 bases; junction bases outside the gene matches: 8. The CDR3 loop spans 13 amino acids. Germline values: CDR1 SEHNR, CDR2 FQNEAQ (reference sequence). The CDR3 here is CASSQGTEAEQYV. The CDR3 DNA follows: TGTGCCAGCAGTCAGGGGACAGAGGCCGAGCAGTACGTC.

This clonotype was seen more than once but under ten times. This chain uses TRBV11-1 with TRBJ2-1, with 7 nucleotides matching TRBD2. Germline lookup yields CDR1 SGHAT and CDR2 FQDESV (reference sequence). V shed 5 bases, J shed 8 bases, and the junction held 6 bases outside the gene matches. This CDR3 comprises 13 residues. The CDR3 DNA follows: TGTGCCAGCAGCCGATGGGGGGGGGATGAGCAGTTCTTC. Its translation: CASSRWGGDEQFF. Variable domain in full (rest from reference TRBV11-1 and TRBJ2-1): EAEVAQSPRYKITEKSQAVAFWCDPISGHATLYWYRQILGQGPELLVQFQDESVVDDSQLPKDRFSAERLKGVDSTLKIQPAELGDSAMYLCASSRWGGDEQFFGPGTRLTVL.